The rows below give T cell receptor beta chains drawn from one sample of a study of Ad26.COV2.S vaccination and SARS-CoV-2 variants. Using immunoSEQ multiplex PCR, the repertoire was profiled, and TCRdb retains in-frame clones only, with some absent. The profile shows hundreds of thousands of clones, roughly four fifths of them singletons. Specimen: peripheral blood, collected in a trial of Ad26.COV2.S vaccine versus placebo. The receptors were gathered from a person aged 18-60 years who received the Ad26.COV2.S COVID-19 vaccine or a placebo. Each CDR3 is given with its conserved first and last residue. D genes are given only for firm matches. A clone size is listed for some rows: how often the clone was seen (once, few, many), or a class if it is expanded.

clone_size: once
d_call: .
j_call: TRBJ2-2
v_call: TRBV7-2
cdr3_nt: TGTGCCAGCAGCTTAGGTTATGGAGGGGGACGCCGCACCGGGGAGCTGTTTTTT
cdr3_aa: CASSLGYGGGRRTGELFF

clone_size: .
d_call: TRBD2
j_call: TRBJ2-1
v_call: TRBV19
cdr3_nt: TGTGCCAGTCGGAGAACTAGCGGGGGATACAATGAGCAGTTCTTC
cdr3_aa: CASRRTSGGYNEQFF

clone_size: .
d_call: .
j_call: TRBJ2-2
v_call: TRBV19
cdr3_nt: TGTGCCAGTAGTCCACGCCGCGACGGGGAGCTGTTTTTT
cdr3_aa: CASSPRRDGELFF

clone_size: .
d_call: .
j_call: TRBJ1-4
v_call: TRBV20-1
cdr3_nt: TGCAGTGCTAGTCGGCAGGGTCGAGGAGACGAAAAACTGTTTTTT
cdr3_aa: CSASRQGRGDEKLFF

clone_size: .
d_call: TRBD1
j_call: TRBJ1-6
v_call: TRBV19
cdr3_nt: TGTGCCAGTAGTATCCTACCGCCGGGACAGGGAGATTCACCCCTCCACTTT
cdr3_aa: CASSILPPGQGDSPLHF

clone_size: .
d_call: .
j_call: TRBJ2-7
v_call: TRBV6-1
cdr3_nt: TGTGCCAGCAGTGATAGTTTGGGGGGACCCTACGAGCAGTACTTC
cdr3_aa: CASSDSLGGPYEQYF

clone_size: .
d_call: .
j_call: TRBJ1-4
v_call: TRBV2
cdr3_nt: TGTGCCAGCAAGGCCGGACAGAGTAATGAAAAACTGTTTTTT
cdr3_aa: CASKAGQSNEKLFF

clone_size: .
d_call: .
j_call: TRBJ1-4
v_call: TRBV3-1/TRBV3-2
cdr3_nt: TGTGCCAGCAGCCCTCTTTCGGGGGGCGGAGAAAAACTGTTTTTT
cdr3_aa: CASSPLSGGGEKLFF

clone_size: .
d_call: .
j_call: TRBJ1-3
v_call: TRBV6-4
cdr3_nt: TGTGCCAGCAGCCAAGGGGGGTCTGGAAACACCATATATTTT
cdr3_aa: CASSQGGSGNTIYF

clone_size: .
d_call: .
j_call: TRBJ1-6
v_call: TRBV30
cdr3_nt: TGTGCCTGGAGCGCACCTTTAGTAAATTCACCCCTCCACTTT
cdr3_aa: CAWSAPLVNSPLHF

clone_size: .
d_call: .
j_call: TRBJ1-4
v_call: TRBV3-1/TRBV3-2
cdr3_nt: TGTGCCAGCAGCCAATTGGGCCGGGATCCTGAAAAACTGTTTTTT
cdr3_aa: CASSQLGRDPEKLFF

clone_size: .
d_call: .
j_call: TRBJ2-3
v_call: TRBV7-9
cdr3_nt: TGTGCCAGCAGCTTAGCCCCGAGGGGCACAGATACGCAGTATTTT
cdr3_aa: CASSLAPRGTDTQYF

clone_size: .
d_call: .
j_call: TRBJ1-2
v_call: TRBV27
cdr3_nt: TGTGCCAGTTGGGGGAGAGGGGACTATGGCTACACCTTC
cdr3_aa: CASWGRGDYGYTF

clone_size: .
d_call: .
j_call: TRBJ2-3
v_call: TRBV30
cdr3_nt: TGTGCCTGGAGTGTACGCGGGACTAGCACAGATACGCAGTATTTT
cdr3_aa: CAWSVRGTSTDTQYF

clone_size: .
d_call: .
j_call: TRBJ1-1
v_call: TRBV11-3
cdr3_nt: TGTGCCAGCAGCTTCAACTCTGGAATGAACACTGAAGCTTTCTTT
cdr3_aa: CASSFNSGMNTEAFF

clone_size: few
d_call: .
j_call: TRBJ1-2
v_call: TRBV5-1
cdr3_nt: TGCGCCAGTCAGCCAGGAACAGGGTTGAGGGGCTACACCTTC
cdr3_aa: CASQPGTGLRGYTF

clone_size: .
d_call: TRBD2
j_call: TRBJ2-1
v_call: TRBV5-1
cdr3_nt: TGCGCCAGCAGCATAGCGGGCTCCTACAATGAGCAGTTCTTC
cdr3_aa: CASSIAGSYNEQFF

clone_size: .
d_call: .
j_call: TRBJ2-1
v_call: TRBV7-9
cdr3_nt: TGTGCCAGCAGCTTAGGGGCCGGGGGGCTCTCCTACAATGAGCAGTTCTTC
cdr3_aa: CASSLGAGGLSYNEQFF

clone_size: .
d_call: TRBD1
j_call: TRBJ2-7
v_call: TRBV4-3
cdr3_nt: TGCGCCAGCAGCCAAGAAGGGGGGACAGGGGGCTACGAGCAGTACTTC
cdr3_aa: CASSQEGGTGGYEQYF

clone_size: .
d_call: .
j_call: TRBJ1-1
v_call: TRBV6-5
cdr3_nt: TGTGCCAGCAGCCAGAGGAACACTGAAGCTTTCTTT
cdr3_aa: CASSQRNTEAFF

clone_size: .
d_call: .
j_call: TRBJ2-5
v_call: TRBV12-5
cdr3_nt: TGTGCTAGCCGGGACTCTTCATGGGGGGAGACCCAGTACTTC
cdr3_aa: CASRDSSWGETQYF

clone_size: .
d_call: .
j_call: TRBJ1-1
v_call: TRBV9
cdr3_nt: TGTGCCAGCAGCGCGGGGGTGTTGTACACTGAAGCTTTCTTT
cdr3_aa: CASSAGVLYTEAFF

clone_size: .
d_call: TRBD2
j_call: TRBJ2-2
v_call: TRBV19
cdr3_nt: TGTGCCAGTAGCCTGGGACTACGGGGTCTCCGGGAGCTGTTTTTT
cdr3_aa: CASSLGLRGLRELFF

clone_size: .
d_call: .
j_call: TRBJ1-2
v_call: TRBV7-2
cdr3_nt: TGTGCCAGCAGCCCCAGGGTAACGGACTATGGCTACACCTTC
cdr3_aa: CASSPRVTDYGYTF

clone_size: .
d_call: TRBD1
j_call: TRBJ1-4
v_call: TRBV9
cdr3_nt: TGTGCCAGCAGCGACCCCGGGACAGCTAATGAAAAACTGTTTTTT
cdr3_aa: CASSDPGTANEKLFF

clone_size: .
d_call: TRBD2
j_call: TRBJ2-5
v_call: TRBV2
cdr3_nt: TGTGCCAGCAGTGAATGGAACGGGGGGGCCGGTGAGACCCAGTACTTC
cdr3_aa: CASSEWNGGAGETQYF

clone_size: .
d_call: TRBD1
j_call: TRBJ1-5
v_call: TRBV27
cdr3_nt: TGTGCCAGCAGTCCTCCGGGACAGGGTATTGTGGCCCAGCATTTT
cdr3_aa: CASSPPGQGIVAQHF

clone_size: .
d_call: TRBD1
j_call: TRBJ1-1
v_call: TRBV18
cdr3_nt: TGTGCCAGCTCACCACTACAGGGGTGGAACACTGAAGCTTTCTTT
cdr3_aa: CASSPLQGWNTEAFF

clone_size: once
d_call: .
j_call: TRBJ2-3
v_call: TRBV28
cdr3_nt: TGTGCCAGCAGGGAGACTTTCACAGATACGCAGTATTTT
cdr3_aa: CASRETFTDTQYF

clone_size: .
d_call: TRBD2
j_call: TRBJ2-1
v_call: TRBV5-1
cdr3_nt: TGCGCCAGCAGCTCCGGGACTACCAATGAGCAGTTCTTC
cdr3_aa: CASSSGTTNEQFF

clone_size: .
d_call: .
j_call: TRBJ2-2
v_call: TRBV29-1
cdr3_nt: TGCAGCGTCTCCGACCCTGGGGGAACCGGGGAGCTGTTTTTT
cdr3_aa: CSVSDPGGTGELFF

clone_size: .
d_call: .
j_call: TRBJ1-1
v_call: TRBV5-1
cdr3_nt: TGCGCCAGCAGAACAGGACCTAACACTGAAGCTTTCTTT
cdr3_aa: CASRTGPNTEAFF

clone_size: .
d_call: .
j_call: TRBJ2-7
v_call: TRBV3-1/TRBV3-2
cdr3_nt: TGTGCCAGCAGCCAAGACCCAGGGGCTCGGTACGAGCAGTACTTC
cdr3_aa: CASSQDPGARYEQYF

clone_size: .
d_call: TRBD2
j_call: TRBJ2-1
v_call: TRBV9
cdr3_nt: TGTGCCAGCAGCGCTATACTAGCGGGGGGGCGGAATGAGCAGTTCTTC
cdr3_aa: CASSAILAGGRNEQFF

clone_size: .
d_call: TRBD1
j_call: TRBJ1-5
v_call: TRBV7-2
cdr3_nt: TGTGCCAGCAGCCTATCCGGACAGGCCAGTCAGCCCCAGCATTTT
cdr3_aa: CASSLSGQASQPQHF

clone_size: .
d_call: TRBD1
j_call: TRBJ2-7
v_call: TRBV6-5
cdr3_nt: TGTGCCAGCACCTCGCCGGGACAGGGGGCCTACGAGCAGTACTTC
cdr3_aa: CASTSPGQGAYEQYF

clone_size: .
d_call: .
j_call: TRBJ2-2
v_call: TRBV11-2
cdr3_nt: TGTGCCAGCAGCTTAGATAGGGGCAGGGGTTACTACCTCGGGGAGCTGTTTTTT
cdr3_aa: CASSLDRGRGYYLGELFF

clone_size: .
d_call: .
j_call: TRBJ1-3
v_call: TRBV13
cdr3_nt: TGTGCCAGCAGCGCGGGGCTGGACACCATATATTTT
cdr3_aa: CASSAGLDTIYF

clone_size: few
d_call: .
j_call: TRBJ2-1
v_call: TRBV12-3/TRBV12-4
cdr3_nt: TGTGCCAGCAGTTACCGTAGGACTGAGCAGTTCTTC
cdr3_aa: CASSYRRTEQFF

clone_size: few
d_call: .
j_call: TRBJ1-6
v_call: TRBV27
cdr3_nt: TGTGCCAGCAGCAACGACAGGCTAACACCCCTCCACTTT
cdr3_aa: CASSNDRLTPLHF

clone_size: .
d_call: .
j_call: TRBJ2-2
v_call: TRBV24-1
cdr3_nt: TGTGCCACCAGTGATTTGATCCACACCGGGGAGCTGTTTTTT
cdr3_aa: CATSDLIHTGELFF

clone_size: .
d_call: TRBD2
j_call: TRBJ2-2
v_call: TRBV7-6
cdr3_nt: TGTGCCAGCAGCTTGAGCGGGGGCGCCCCCAGCGGGGAGCTGTTTTTT
cdr3_aa: CASSLSGGAPSGELFF

clone_size: .
d_call: .
j_call: TRBJ1-1
v_call: TRBV6-1
cdr3_nt: TGTGCCAGCAGTGAATCGCGGGGGCGAACTGAAGCTTTCTTT
cdr3_aa: CASSESRGRTEAFF

clone_size: .
d_call: .
j_call: TRBJ1-5
v_call: TRBV18
cdr3_nt: TGTGCCAGCTCACCACGGTCTGCTCAAGGGCCCCAGCATTTT
cdr3_aa: CASSPRSAQGPQHF

clone_size: .
d_call: .
j_call: TRBJ1-6
v_call: TRBV18
cdr3_nt: TGTGCCAGCTCACCAGTCTTTCAGGGTAATAATTCACCCCTCCACTTT
cdr3_aa: CASSPVFQGNNSPLHF

clone_size: .
d_call: TRBD1
j_call: TRBJ1-2
v_call: TRBV5-1
cdr3_nt: TGCGCCAGCAGCCCTACCGGGACAGGGGGTAGAAATGGCTACACCTTC
cdr3_aa: CASSPTGTGGRNGYTF

clone_size: .
d_call: TRBD2
j_call: TRBJ2-7
v_call: TRBV23-1
cdr3_nt: TGCGCCAGCAGTCAGTTCGGACTAGCGGAATCCTACGAGCAGTACTTC
cdr3_aa: CASSQFGLAESYEQYF

clone_size: .
d_call: .
j_call: TRBJ1-5
v_call: TRBV5-6
cdr3_nt: TGTGCCAGCAGCTTGCGGGGGGAGACCAATCAGCCCCAGCATTTT
cdr3_aa: CASSLRGETNQPQHF

clone_size: once
d_call: .
j_call: TRBJ1-1
v_call: TRBV5-1
cdr3_nt: TGCGCCAGCAGCTTGACAGGAATGAACACTGAAGCTTTCTTT
cdr3_aa: CASSLTGMNTEAFF

clone_size: .
d_call: TRBD1
j_call: TRBJ1-2
v_call: TRBV11-2
cdr3_nt: TGTGCCAGCAGCGCCGGACAGGGACGCTATGGCTACACCTTC
cdr3_aa: CASSAGQGRYGYTF

clone_size: .
d_call: TRBD1
j_call: TRBJ1-6
v_call: TRBV19
cdr3_nt: TGTGCCAGTAGCCCAGGGGGACCTCTTTTCGCCTATAATTCACCCCTCCACTTT
cdr3_aa: CASSPGGPLFAYNSPLHF

clone_size: .
d_call: .
j_call: TRBJ2-5
v_call: TRBV9
cdr3_nt: TGTGCCAGCAGCGTAGGGTCACTCCTCCAAGAGACCCAGTACTTC
cdr3_aa: CASSVGSLLQETQYF

clone_size: .
d_call: .
j_call: TRBJ1-2
v_call: TRBV6-5
cdr3_nt: TGTGCCAGCAGACTAACGGACCTCTATGGCTACACCTTC
cdr3_aa: CASRLTDLYGYTF

clone_size: .
d_call: .
j_call: TRBJ2-3
v_call: TRBV7-3
cdr3_nt: TGTGCCAGCAGTCAGACAGGCGGGAGCACAGATACGCAGTATTTT
cdr3_aa: CASSQTGGSTDTQYF

clone_size: .
d_call: .
j_call: TRBJ2-2
v_call: TRBV9
cdr3_nt: TGTGCCAGCAGACCGACAGGGAGGGCGAGAGGGGAGCTGTTTTTT
cdr3_aa: CASRPTGRARGELFF